This T cell receptor beta chain was documented in a study of T cell responses to AZD1222 COVID-19 vaccine. Profiled with immunoSEQ multiplex PCR; TCRdb holds only in-frame clones, not every one. The sample lists some 130,000 clones, about 93% occurring once. V lost 1 base, J lost 5 bases, and 9 bases lay in between. Germline V gene lookup returns CDR1 MDHEN and CDR2 SYDVKM. The CDR3 covers 14 residues. This clonotype was obtained from an adult who received the AZD1222 COVID-19 vaccine. The chain links TRBV28 to TRBJ1-5; D unclear. The source was peripheral blood, collected 28 days after the second AZD1222 dose. CDR3 nucleotides: TGTGCCAGCAGTTTATTCTACAGCTATCAGCCCCAGCATTTT. It specifies CASSLFYSYQPQHF.